The rows below give T cell receptor beta chains drawn from one sample of a study of T cell responses to AZD1222 COVID-19 vaccine. The assay was immunoSEQ multiplex PCR, and TCRdb's table has in-frame clones only and misses some. The sample has tens of thousands of clones, roughly 84% seen once; the top ten hold around an eighth. This specimen was peripheral blood, taken on day 0 of AZD1222 vaccination. These receptors originate from an adult in good health. Both conserved end residues are part of each CDR3. D genes are given only for firm matches. Expanded clones get a size class; other rows say once, few or many, or leave the size out.

V	D	J	size	CDR3	DNA
TRBV4-2	-	TRBJ1-4	-	CASSPRVGPGVEKLFF	TGTGCCAGCAGCCCCCGAGTGGGCCCGGGTGTTGAAAAACTGTTTTTT
TRBV7-9	TRBD1	TRBJ1-3	-	CASSLDRSGNTIYF	TGTGCCAGCAGCTTGGACAGGAGCGGAAACACCATATATTTT
TRBV25-1	TRBD2	TRBJ2-3	-	CASGASGGTDTQYF	TGTGCCAGCGGAGCTAGCGGGGGCACAGATACGCAGTATTTT
TRBV27	-	TRBJ1-2	-	CASSLSRRANYGYTF	TGTGCCAGCAGTTTATCCCGACGGGCTAACTATGGCTACACCTTC
TRBV28	-	TRBJ1-3	-	CASSWGASGNTIYF	TGTGCCAGCAGCTGGGGGGCTAGTGGAAACACCATATATTTT
TRBV7-8	TRBD1	TRBJ1-2	-	CASSLGGGQGPIYGYTF	TGTGCCAGCAGCCTCGGGGGCGGACAGGGGCCTATCTATGGCTACACCTTC
TRBV4-1	-	TRBJ1-5	few	CASSHGGDQPQHF	TGCGCCAGCAGCCATGGGGGGGATCAGCCCCAGCATTTT
TRBV7-9	-	TRBJ2-7	-	CASSPWSQGVNEQYF	TGTGCCAGCAGCCCCTGGTCCCAGGGTGTCAACGAGCAGTACTTC
TRBV30	-	TRBJ1-5	-	CAWSDQGRNQPQHF	TGTGCCTGGAGTGATCAGGGGCGGAATCAGCCCCAGCATTTT
TRBV28	-	TRBJ1-3	-	CASSSPGESSGNTIYF	TGTGCCAGCAGCTCCCCGGGAGAGAGCTCTGGAAACACCATATATTTT
TRBV19	-	TRBJ2-7	once	CASSRTDTYEQYF	TGTGCCAGTAGTCGGACAGACACTTACGAGCAGTACTTC
TRBV15	-	TRBJ2-6	-	CATSRQGGANVLTF	TGTGCCACCAGCAGACAGGGTGGGGCCAACGTCCTGACTTTC
TRBV2	-	TRBJ1-1	-	CASRMMNTEAFF	TGTGCCAGCCGGATGATGAACACTGAAGCTTTCTTT
TRBV3-1/TRBV3-2	-	TRBJ1-6	-	CASSPGSSYNSPLHF	TGTGCCAGCAGCCCGGGAAGCTCCTATAATTCACCCCTCCACTTT
TRBV6-5	-	TRBJ1-2	-	CASSPGFYGYTF	TGTGCCAGCAGCCCCGGGTTCTATGGCTACACCTTC
TRBV6-1	TRBD2	TRBJ2-2	-	CASSEAGGPPGELFF	TGTGCCAGCAGTGAGGCGGGGGGGCCCCCCGGGGAGCTGTTTTTT
TRBV2	-	TRBJ1-5	-	CASSVGGGQPQHF	TGTGCCAGCAGTGTGGGAGGTGGACAGCCCCAGCATTTT
TRBV24-1	-	TRBJ1-5	once	CATSDPRLGGNQPQHF	TGTGCCACCAGTGATCCCAGGCTGGGAGGCAATCAGCCCCAGCATTTT
TRBV28	-	TRBJ1-1	-	CASSFPNTEAFF	TGTGCCAGCAGTTTTCCCAACACTGAAGCTTTCTTT
TRBV25-1	-	TRBJ1-1	-	CASSEFVGTTNTEAFF	TGTGCCAGCAGTGAATTCGTCGGGACAACGAACACTGAAGCTTTCTTT
TRBV19	-	TRBJ1-1	-	CASSPRGYGTEAFF	TGTGCCAGTAGTCCCCGGGGGTACGGCACTGAAGCTTTCTTT
TRBV6-1	TRBD1	TRBJ1-1	-	CASSPPGGTEAFF	TGTGCCAGCAGTCCCCCAGGGGGAACTGAAGCTTTCTTT
TRBV5-5	-	TRBJ1-1	-	CASTSARVITEAFF	TGTGCCAGCACCTCAGCCAGGGTGATCACTGAAGCTTTCTTT
TRBV5-4	-	TRBJ2-5	-	CASSVQGTLRDQYF	TGTGCCAGCAGCGTACAGGGTACCTTGCGGGACCAGTACTTC